What follows are 22 T cell receptor beta chains derived from one specimen sequenced in a study of identifying expanded T cells in peripheral blood. Assay: immunoSEQ multiplex PCR; the TCRdb copy retains only in-frame clones and omits some. The repertoire includes approximately 130,000 clones, about four fifths of them detected once, and approximately 3% sits in the top ten. The sequencing sample was made of blood. All receptors derive from a person between 18 and 70 years old in good health.

The chain has TRBV4-2 and TRBJ1-4, with D tentatively TRBD1 (5 bases). The CDR3 runs 14 residues. Looked up from germline, CDR1 is LGHNA and CDR2 is YNFKEQ. Trimming stripped 4 bases from V and 5 bases from J, with 11 bases between. The CDR3 nucleotides are TGTGCCAGCAGCCCGGGGGATGGAAATGAAAAACTGTTTTTT. Protein: CASSPGDGNEKLFF.

This sequence joins TRBV11-2 and TRBJ1-2, with a possible D match to TRBD1 (6 bases). V was clipped by 5 bases and J by 4 bases, with 17 bases between them. The CDR3 runs 15 residues. Germline CDR1 and CDR2: SGHAT and FQNNGV. The CDR3 reads CASSRVGTGSYGYTF. Written as DNA, the CDR3 is TGTGCCAGCAGCCGCGTCGGCACAGGGAGCTATGGCTACACCTTC.

The chain recombines TRBV6-1 with TRBJ2-7, with D perhaps matching TRBD2 (7 bases). With 6 bases removed from V and 9 bases from J, the gap between germline ends came to 15 bases. The germline V gene has CDR1 MNHNS and CDR2 SASEGT. The CDR3 runs to 12 residues. CDR3 residues: CASRINREGQYF. Here the CDR3 DNA reads TGTGCCAGCAGAATAAACAGGGAGGGGCAGTACTTC.

The chain has TRBV27 and TRBJ1-5; D is undetermined. V was shortened by 0 bases and J by 1 base, with 16 bases between the two germline ends. The CDR3 totals 18 residues. Germline V gene lookup returns CDR1 MNHEY and CDR2 SMNVEV (reference sequence). The CDR3 DNA is TGTGCCAGCAGTTTATCGTCCCCATTGGGGAGGAGCAATCAGCCCCAGCATTTT. Its protein product is CASSLSSPLGRSNQPQHF.

The V and J genes are TRBV4-3 and TRBJ2-5, with a tentative D call TRBD1 (5 bases). The CDR3 is 14 residues long. V was trimmed by 11 bases and J by 3 bases, leaving 19 bases between them. Germline CDR1 reads LGHNA; CDR2 reads YSLEER. CDR3 in amino acids: CARYLARVEETQYF. CDR3 DNA: TGCGCCCGCTATCTGGCCAGGGTAGAAGAGACCCAGTACTTC.

The chain carries TRBV4-3 and TRBJ1-6; 7 bases are shared with TRBD1. Trimming cost V 0 bases and J 11 bases; bases outside gene matches: 4. In germline, CDR1 is LGHNA, CDR2 YSLEER. The CDR3 covers 14 residues. This CDR3 reads CASSQDTGVPPLHF. In DNA, the CDR3 is TGCGCCAGCAGCCAAGACACAGGGGTCCCACCCCTCCACTTT.

This clone was seen a single time. This same CDR3 is encoded by further DNA sequences in the sample. The V call is TRBV6-6, the J call TRBJ1-2, with a tentative D call TRBD1 (6 bases). The CDR3 runs to 15 residues. V lost 0 bases and J lost 4, with 12 bases in between. Germline lookup yields CDR1 MNHNY and CDR2 SVGAGI (reference sequence). For the CDR3, the DNA is TGTGCCAGCAGTTACTCTACGGGGGCTCCCTATGGCTACACCTTC. It encodes CASSYSTGAPYGYTF.

This clone was counted a few times. The V and J genes are TRBV19 and TRBJ1-6; a possible D gene is TRBD1 (5 bases). Trimming removed 5 bases from V and 8 bases from J, with 13 bases in between. Germline values: CDR1 LNHDA, CDR2 SQIVND (reference sequence). The CDR3 totals 14 residues. The CDR3 loop reads CASSAREGDSPLHF. The CDR3 DNA reads as TGTGCCAGTAGTGCCAGGGAAGGGGATTCACCCCTCCACTTT.

The V and J genes are TRBV12-5 and TRBJ1-2, with 7 nucleotides matching TRBD1. From germline, CDR1 is LGHNT and CDR2 FRNRAP. V dropped 2 bases and J dropped 2; count of bases not matched to a gene: 8. The CDR3 covers 16 residues. The CDR3 sequence: CASGLLGGRGNYGYTF. CDR3 in DNA: TGTGCTAGTGGTTTGTTAGGGGGCCGGGGGAACTATGGCTACACCTTC.

The chain has TRBV9 and TRBJ1-2, with D hard to call. Germline values: CDR1 SGDLS, CDR2 YYNGEE. Trimming removed 2 bases at V and 6 bases at J, with 8 bases between. This CDR3 has 12 amino acids. The CDR3 nucleotides read TGTGCCAGCAGCGTGCAGGATCATGGCTACACCTTC. It translates to CASSVQDHGYTF.

This chain connects TRBV5-8 to TRBJ1-5; a weak D match, TRBD1 (5 bases). Germline values: CDR1 SGHTS, CDR2 YDEGEE. This CDR3 is 14 amino acids long. Deletions cut 0 bases from V and 5 bases from J, with 9 bases between. In DNA form, the CDR3 reads TGTGCCAGCAGCTTGGATCCAGGGCATCAGCCCCAGCATTTT. Protein: CASSLDPGHQPQHF.

The V and J genes are TRBV15 and TRBJ1-2; 11 bases align to TRBD1. The ends lost 3 bases at V and 7 bases at J; junction bases unmatched: 7. The CDR3 consists of 15 residues. Germline V gene data show CDR1 as LNHNV and CDR2 as YYDKDF (reference sequence). The CDR3 protein is CATSSHRDRGSGYTF. DNA for the CDR3: TGTGCCACCAGCAGTCACCGGGACAGGGGGTCTGGCTACACCTTC.

This rearrangement joins TRBV7-2 to TRBJ2-7; 8 bases agree with TRBD1. The CDR3 sequence is 16 residues long. Germline V lookup: CDR1 SGHTA, CDR2 FQGNSA. The V segment lost 0 bases and the J segment 2 bases; nucleotides outside the gene matches: 6. The CDR3 loop reads CASSLAKGTGTYEQYF. DNA of the CDR3: TGTGCCAGCAGCTTAGCCAAAGGGACAGGTACCTACGAGCAGTACTTC.

This clone was recorded a few times. This rearrangement joins TRBV7-9 to TRBJ2-7; D may be TRBD1 or TRBD2 (6 bases each). With 11 bases removed from V and 3 bases from J, the gap between germline ends came to 17 bases. This CDR3 contains 13 residues. Germline values: CDR1 SEHNR, CDR2 FQNEAQ (reference sequence). The CDR3 coding sequence is TGTGCCCTACAGATCGGGGGCCTCTACGAGCAGTACTTC. This sequence encodes CALQIGGLYEQYF.

This chain joins TRBV29-1 and TRBJ1-1; D not certain. The CDR3 spans 15 residues. V lost 0 bases to trimming and J lost 3 bases, with 14 bases between them. Per the germline V gene, CDR1 is SQVTM and CDR2 is ANQGSEA. The CDR3 loop reads CSVEDGPDEYTEAFF. CDR3 DNA sequence: TGCAGCGTTGAAGATGGGCCCGACGAGTACACTGAAGCTTTCTTT.

The chain recombines TRBV10-3 with TRBJ1-1, with 7 bases aligning to TRBD1. The CDR3 consists of 17 residues. Germline V gives CDR1 ENHRY, CDR2 SYGVKD. The junction had 11 bases not matched to a gene; V was cut back by 2 bases and J by 2 bases. The CDR3 region is CAISESFSGTVNTEAFF. The CDR3 DNA is TGTGCCATCAGTGAGAGCTTCTCCGGGACAGTTAACACTGAAGCTTTCTTT.

This rearrangement joins TRBV2 to TRBJ1-3; D gene unclear. Trimming stripped 1 base from V and 10 bases from J, with 17 bases between. This CDR3 is 15 amino acids long. The germline V gene has CDR1 SNHLY and CDR2 FYNNEI. CDR3 nucleotide sequence: TGTGCCAGCAGTGAAGGGCTCAGTGGGCCGTGGACCATATATTTT. Translation: CASSEGLSGPWTIYF.

This chain's CDR3 is CASSFPYGIAKNIQYF. The DNA of the CDR3 is TGTGCCAGCAGTTTCCCTTACGGAATAGCCAAAAACATTCAGTACTTC. The chain couples TRBV28 to TRBJ2-4; D remains unclear. Germline CDR1 is MDHEN and CDR2 is SYDVKM. This CDR3 region has 16 residues. The V and J ends lost 3 bases and 0 bases respectively, with 12 bases between them. The whole variable domain, remainder taken from reference TRBV28 and TRBJ2-4, is DVKVTQSSRYLVKRTGEKVFLECVQDMDHENMFWYRQDPGLGLRLIYFSYDVKMKEKGDIPEGYSVSREKKERFSLILESASTNQTSMYLCASSFPYGIAKNIQYFGAGTRLSVL.

This chain uses TRBV5-6 with TRBJ2-7; tentatively, D is TRBD1 (5 bases). Trimming cost V 1 base and J 1 base, with 9 bases left between them. Germline-derived CDR1 and CDR2 are SGHDT and YYEEEE. This CDR3 comprises 14 residues. Here the CDR3 reads CASSLKGPSYEQYF. CDR3 DNA sequence: TGTGCCAGCAGCTTGAAGGGGCCTTCCTACGAGCAGTACTTC.

The chain employs TRBV5-4 and TRBJ2-5; TRBD1 or TRBD2 may be the D gene (5 bases each). The ends were cut back, 4 bases at V and 1 base at J, with 8 bases in the middle. This CDR3 is built from 13 residues. Germline CDR1 reads SGHNT; CDR2 reads YYREEE (reference sequence). CDR3 sequence (DNA): TGTGCCAGCAGCCTGGGGGTCCAAGAGACCCAGTACTTC. This translates into CASSLGVQETQYF.

The CDR3 nucleotides read TGTGCCAGCAGGCCGATCAACAGGGGCTACGAGCAGTACTTC. Its protein product is CASRPINRGYEQYF. The V gene is TRBV11-2, the J gene TRBJ2-7; 7 bases match TRBD1. Unmatched junction bases numbered 8, after V lost 6 bases and J lost 3 bases. The germline V gene has CDR1 SGHAT and CDR2 FQNNGV. This CDR3 region has 14 residues.

V gene TRBV7-9 combines with J gene TRBJ1-2; possible D gene TRBD1, 5 bases. The CDR3 is made up of 17 amino acids. CDR1 is SEHNR and CDR2 is FQNEAQ in the germline V gene (reference sequence). V lost 4 bases to trimming and J lost 2 bases, with 20 bases between them. The CDR3 DNA reads as TGTGCCAGCAGCTCGACAGACACCTTTTATATCAACTATGGCTACACCTTC. It is translated as CASSSTDTFYINYGYTF. The whole variable domain, filled in from reference TRBV7-9 and TRBJ1-2, reads DTGVSQNPRHKITKRGQNVTFRCDPISEHNRLYWYRQTLGQGPEFLTYFQNEAQLEKSRLLSDRFSAERPKGSFSTLEIQRTEQGDSAMYLCASSSTDTFYINYGYTFGSGTRLTVV.